Shown below are 22 T cell receptor beta chains from a single sample sequenced in a study of OX40 agonist ivuxolimab in advanced cancers. Data came from immunoSEQ multiplex PCR; TCRdb stores just in-frame clones and leaves some out. The table has 20,000 to 25,000 clones, under 95% seen once. The sequences come from CD4+ or CD8+ T cells sorted from blood, collected in a trial of the OX40 agonist ivuxolimab. The receptors shown here come from an adult with an advanced solid tumor such as melanoma, head and neck, liver or kidney cancer.

The gene calls are TRBV5-1 and TRBJ1-1; the D is unclear. The CDR3 covers 15 residues. The V gene's germline CDR1 is SGHRS and CDR2 YFSETQ. V was pared by 2 bases and J by 3 bases, with 14 bases between. The CDR3 nucleotides are TGCGCCAGCAGCTTCGACCCTGGGAGAGACACTGAAGCTTTCTTT. This codes for CASSFDPGRDTEAFF.

This chain uses TRBV11-2 with TRBJ2-4; possible D gene TRBD1, 6 bases. CDR1 is SGHAT, CDR2 FQNNGV, per germline. V was shortened by 3 bases and J by 3 bases, with 9 bases between the two germline ends. This CDR3 spans 14 amino acids. The CDR3 region has the DNA TGTGCCAGCAGCTTTGCAGGGGTCAAAAACATTCAGTACTTC. Translating gives CASSFAGVKNIQYF.

The chain employs TRBV6-5 and TRBJ1-5, with D possibly matching TRBD1 (6 bases). The CDR3 loop spans 14 amino acids. Germline V gene data show CDR1 as MNHEY and CDR2 as SVGAGI. Trimming removed 1 base at V and 6 bases at J, with 10 bases between. The CDR3 nucleotides are TGTGCCAGCAGTTACTACGGGGGCGCTCAGCCCCAGCATTTT. Amino acids: CASSYYGGAQPQHF.

The CDR3 sequence is CASSQGLRASYEQYF. CDR3 coding DNA: TGTGCCAGCAGCCAGGGACTCCGGGCCTCCTACGAGCAGTACTTC. The chain recombines TRBV27 with TRBJ2-7, with D tentatively TRBD2 (6 bases). V was cut by 6 bases and J by 0 bases, with 15 bases left in between. CDR3 size: 15 residues. The germline CDR1 and CDR2 sequences are MNHEY and SMNVEV (reference sequence).

The chain combines TRBV5-1 with TRBJ1-2, with TRBD1 as a possible D gene (5 bases). The germline gives CDR1 SGHRS, CDR2 YFSETQ. The V gene lost 1 base and the J gene lost 6 bases, with 13 bases spanning the gap. This CDR3 comprises 14 residues. This CDR3 is CASSLRQGFDGYTF. Written as DNA, the CDR3 is TGCGCCAGCAGCTTGAGGCAGGGTTTCGATGGCTACACCTTC. The variable domain in full, with the rest retrieved from reference TRBV5-1 and TRBJ1-2, is KAGVTQTPRYLIKTRGQQVTLSCSPISGHRSVSWYQQTPGQGLQFLFEYFSETQRNKGNFPGRFSGRQFSNSRSEMNVSTLELGDSALYLCASSLRQGFDGYTFGSGTRLTVV.

The rearrangement uses TRBV13 and TRBJ1-5, with TRBD1 matching over 7 bases. The CDR3 has 14 amino acids. Germline CDR1 and CDR2: PRHDT and FYEKMQ (reference sequence). V lost 6 bases to trimming and J lost 5 bases; unmatched junction nucleotides: 7. This CDR3 is CASSPTGAHQPQHF. DNA of the CDR3: TGTGCCAGCAGTCCTACAGGGGCACATCAGCCCCAGCATTTT.

The V and J genes are TRBV7-6 and TRBJ1-1, with a possible D match to TRBD1 (5 bases). The germline V gene encodes CDR1 SGHVS and CDR2 FNYEAQ. With 3 bases removed from V and 3 bases from J, the gap between germline ends came to 17 bases. This CDR3 has 16 amino acids. CDR3 amino acids: CASSLHSGPLDTEAFF. The CDR3 region has the DNA TGTGCCAGCAGCTTGCATTCGGGACCCCTGGACACTGAAGCTTTCTTT.

The rearrangement uses TRBV6-1 and TRBJ1-4; D is perhaps TRBD1 (5 bases). CDR1 MNHNS and CDR2 SASEGT come from the germline V gene. The ends were cut back, 3 bases at V and 8 bases at J, with 13 bases in the middle. The CDR3 covers 14 residues. The CDR3 DNA reads as TGTGCCAGCAGTGATCCAGGGCTAAACGAAAAACTGTTTTTT. Translated, it gives CASSDPGLNEKLFF.

The chain recombines TRBV13 with TRBJ2-3; no reliable D call. In germline, CDR1 is PRHDT, CDR2 FYEKMQ (reference sequence). Trimming shortened V by 5 bases and J by 2 bases, and 11 bases separated the two germline ends. This CDR3 is built from 14 residues. Here the CDR3 DNA reads TGTGCCAGCAGCCACCGACACCTCACAGATACGCAGTATTTT. It is translated as CASSHRHLTDTQYF.

V and J are TRBV6-1 and TRBJ1-6; 7 nucleotides agree with TRBD1. The germline gives CDR1 MNHNS, CDR2 SASEGT. The CDR3 has 14 amino acids. The V and J ends lost 7 bases and 4 bases, in that order; junction bases with no gene match: 4. DNA for the CDR3: TGTGCCAGCACCAGGGACAGTTATAATTCACCCCTCCACTTT. It translates to CASTRDSYNSPLHF.

In DNA form, the CDR3 reads TGTGCCAGCAGCCGCTACAGGGAACCCTACGAGCAGTACTTC. Residues: CASSRYREPYEQYF. This chain connects TRBV9 to TRBJ2-7; a weak D match, TRBD1 (6 bases). CDR1 is SGDLS, CDR2 YYNGEE, per germline. This CDR3 contains 14 residues. V gave up 4 bases and J gave up 2 bases, with 13 bases separating them.

The chain recombines TRBV6-6 with TRBJ2-1; D could derive from TRBD1 or TRBD2 (6 bases each). The CDR3 length is 14 residues. CDR1 and CDR2 (germline): MNHNY, SVGAGI (reference sequence). V lost 8 bases and J lost 1, with 12 bases in between. The CDR3 is CASGRGGSYNEQFF. Here the CDR3 DNA reads TGTGCCAGCGGGAGAGGGGGGTCCTACAATGAGCAGTTCTTC.

V and J are TRBV18 and TRBJ2-1; 11 bases align to TRBD2. The CDR3 totals 16 residues. Trimming removed 4 bases from V and 2 bases from J; junction bases left unmatched: 4. Germline assignment: CDR1 KGHSH and CDR2 LQKENI. In DNA, the CDR3 is TGTGCCAGCTCACTACCGGGACTAGCGGCCTACAATGAGCAGTTCTTC. This sequence encodes CASSLPGLAAYNEQFF.

This sequence joins TRBV5-6 and TRBJ2-1; 9 nucleotides align to TRBD2. J gave up 6 bases and V 0 bases, and 7 bases lay outside the gene matches. Germline CDR1 and CDR2: SGHDT and YYEEEE. This CDR3 is built from 16 residues. CDR3 sequence (DNA): TGTGCCAGCAGCTTGGAGGCGGCTAGCGGGGTCAATGAGCAGTTCTTC. It specifies CASSLEAASGVNEQFF.

The chain links TRBV6-5 to TRBJ2-7, with 8 bases lining up with TRBD1. Germline V gives CDR1 MNHEY, CDR2 SVGAGI. CDR3 size: 15 residues. V shed 6 bases, J shed 3 bases, and the junction held 10 bases outside the gene matches. The CDR3, as DNA: TGTGCCAGCAGCCACCCGGACAGGGCCTTCTACGAGCAGTACTTC. It yields the protein CASSHPDRAFYEQYF.

Only one count was recorded for this clone. This rearrangement joins TRBV11-3 to TRBJ2-1; 7 positions agree with TRBD1. Germline values: CDR1 SGHNT, CDR2 YENEEA. The CDR3 is made up of 15 amino acids. Trimming took 5 bases from V and 10 from J; bases not matched to a gene: 14. The CDR3 sequence: CASSPPGTARKEQFF. DNA of the CDR3: TGTGCCAGCAGCCCACCCGGGACAGCCAGAAAGGAGCAGTTCTTC.

The chain links TRBV7-3 to TRBJ2-2; possibly TRBD1 or TRBD2 for D (5 bases each). CDR3 length equals 17 residues. V lost 5 bases and J lost 7, with 23 bases in between. CDR1 SGHTA and CDR2 FQGTGA come from the germline V gene. CDR3 coding DNA: TGTGCCAGCAGCCAAACAGCCATTGGGGGAGAGGTCGGGGAGCTGTTTTTT. Amino acid sequence: CASSQTAIGGEVGELFF.

The chain uses TRBV29-1 and TRBJ2-2; D gene uncertain. The V and J ends lost 5 bases and 5 bases respectively, with 18 bases between them. Germline V gene lookup returns CDR1 SQVTM and CDR2 ANQGSEA. This CDR3 region has 15 residues. CDR3 sequence reads: CSVRFGPGVTGELFF. The CDR3 coding sequence is TGCAGCGTTCGATTCGGCCCTGGGGTGACCGGGGAGCTGTTTTTT.

V is TRBV28 and J is TRBJ1-5; D ambiguous. Trimming cost V 3 bases and J 4 bases, with 13 bases left between them. The CDR3 contains 15 residues. Germline V lookup: CDR1 MDHEN, CDR2 SYDVKM. The chain's CDR3 is CASSLGYGINQPQHF. CDR3 in DNA: TGTGCCAGCAGTTTGGGTTATGGAATTAATCAGCCCCAGCATTTT.

The chain is built from TRBV4-1 and TRBJ2-1, with 8 bases aligning to TRBD2. The CDR3 consists of 16 residues. V lost 1 base and J lost 3; bases outside the gene matches: 5. Germline CDR1 is MGHRA and CDR2 is YSYEKL. CDR3 protein: CASSQGSGSIYNEQFF. CDR3 DNA: TGCGCCAGCAGCCAAGGGAGCGGGAGTATCTACAATGAGCAGTTCTTC.

The rearrangement joins TRBV7-3 to TRBJ1-1, with 10 nucleotides matching TRBD1. The CDR3 totals 14 residues. The junction had 4 bases not matched to a gene; V was cut back by 5 bases and J by 4 bases. CDR1 is SGHTA, CDR2 FQGTGA, per germline. The CDR3 spells CASSRGQGSTEAFF. CDR3 DNA sequence: TGTGCCAGCAGCCGGGGACAGGGGAGCACTGAAGCTTTCTTT.

V is TRBV11-1 and J is TRBJ1-2; 7 nucleotides line up with TRBD1. CDR3 length: 13 residues. Germline CDR1 is SGHAT and CDR2 is FQDESV (reference sequence). The junction had 4 bases not matched to a gene; V was cut back by 4 bases and J by 5 bases. The DNA for the CDR3 is TGTGCCAGCAGCTCCGGGACAGCTTATGGCTACACCTTC. It is translated as CASSSGTAYGYTF.